This T cell receptor (beta chain) was found in a study of OX40 agonist ivuxolimab in advanced cancers. The germline V gene has CDR1 SEHNR and CDR2 FQNEAQ (reference sequence). Trimming cost V 6 bases and J 7 bases; bases outside gene matches: 9. This CDR3 has 14 residues. Assay: immunoSEQ multiplex PCR; the TCRdb copy retains only in-frame clones and omits some. The data show around 64,000 clones, 80% to 85% seen once. Here the sequenced sample was CD4+ or CD8+ T cells sorted from blood, taken in a trial of the OX40 agonist ivuxolimab. The sequence was obtained from an adult with an advanced solid tumor such as melanoma, head and neck, liver or kidney cancer. The chain is built from TRBV7-9 and TRBJ1-2; TRBD1 matches at 9 bases. CDR3 DNA: TGTGCCAGCAGTCCTGGGACAGGGTGGTTTGGCTACACCTTC. Protein sequence: CASSPGTGWFGYTF.